The rows below give T cell receptor beta chains drawn from one sample of a study of T cells in Graves' hyperthyroidism and ophthalmopathy. TCRdb re-called the multiplex PCR reads through MiXCR, storing one row per CDR3 protein. The table includes some 490,000 distinct CDR3 sequences, around 15% detected once. Specimen: blood. Receptors originate from a woman in her 30s with Graves' ophthalmopathy. Both conserved end residues are part of each CDR3. A D gene is named only where the DNA matches it firmly. Not every row has a clone size; where given, it reads once, few, many or a size class.

D gene,V gene,clone size,J gene,CDR3 DNA,CDR3 protein
NA,TRBV27,NA,TRBJ2-7,TGTGCCAGCAGTGCCACGAGGGGCTACGAGCAGTACTTC,CASSATRGYEQYF
NA,TRBV28,many,TRBJ2-3,TGTGCCAGCAGTTTAGGTGCTAATACGCAGTATTTT,CASSLGANTQYF
NA,TRBV10-1,many,TRBJ1-6,TGCGCCACCCAAGAAGCAGGGAGTTCACCCCTCCACTTT,CATQEAGSSPLHF
NA,TRBV20-1,many,TRBJ2-5,TGCAGTGTTGTGGGAGGACTGGAGGAGACCCAGTACTTC,CSVVGGLEETQYF
TRBD1,TRBV28,NA,TRBJ2-5,TGTGCCAGCAGTTCACTCCCTTCGACAGGGCGAAAGGAGACCCAGTACTTC,CASSSLPSTGRKETQYF
NA,TRBV12-3/TRBV12-4,many,TRBJ1-1,TGTGCCAGCATGCTACTACAGGGCGGAACTGAAGCTTTCTTT,CASMLLQGGTEAFF
TRBD2,TRBV20-1,many,TRBJ2-3,TGCAGTGCTTCCTCCCTCGGACTAGCGGGAAGGGGGGAGGATACGCAGTATTTT,CSASSLGLAGRGEDTQYF
NA,TRBV28,many,TRBJ2-1,TGTGCCAGCACCGAGGACAGTAACCCCTACAATGAGCAGTTCTTC,CASTEDSNPYNEQFF
NA,TRBV5-8,few,TRBJ2-7,TGTGCCAGCAGCCTCACCGACGTTTACGAGCAGTACTTC,CASSLTDVYEQYF
NA,TRBV4-3,few,TRBJ2-1,TGCGCCAGCAGCCAAGGTATTGAGCAGTTCTTC,CASSQGIEQFF
NA,TRBV18,many,TRBJ2-1,TGTGCCAGCGCAACCGTTACCGGGCCATACAATGAGCAGTTCTTC,CASATVTGPYNEQFF
NA,TRBV13,many,TRBJ2-7,TGTGCCAGCAGCTTAGTCACGGGCGAGCAGTACTTC,CASSLVTGEQYF
TRBD2,TRBV3-1,NA,TRBJ2-7,TGTGCCAGCAGCCCTAGACTAGCGGGAGTGGAGCAGTACTTC,CASSPRLAGVEQYF
NA,TRBV5-5,many,TRBJ1-1,TGTGCCAGCAGCGGCACTCAGGGGACCACTGAAGCTTTCTTT,CASSGTQGTTEAFF
NA,TRBV27,NA,TRBJ2-1,TGTGCCAGCAGTTTTGAGAGCTTTGGGCTCAATGAGCAGTTCTTC,CASSFESFGLNEQFF
TRBD1,TRBV6-1,few,TRBJ2-7,TGTGCCAGCAGTACCCGGGACAGGACCTACGAGCAGTACTTC,CASSTRDRTYEQYF
NA,TRBV4-1,NA,TRBJ1-3,TGCGCCAGCAGCCAAGATGTTACTGGAAACACCATATATTTT,CASSQDVTGNTIYF
NA,TRBV15,few,TRBJ2-5,TGTGCCACCAGCAGAGATCGGGCAGGAACAGAGACCCAGTACTTC,CATSRDRAGTETQYF
NA,TRBV18,many,TRBJ1-1,TGTGCCAGCTCACCGGGGGACCCCACTGAAGCTTTCTTT,CASSPGDPTEAFF
NA,TRBV7-8,many,TRBJ2-7,TGTGCCAGCTCACCCGGGGCCTACGAGCAGTACTTC,CASSPGAYEQYF
NA,TRBV29-1,many,TRBJ2-5,TGCAGCGTATACCAAGAGACCCAGTACTTC,CSVYQETQYF
TRBD2,TRBV5-1,few,TRBJ2-5,TGCGCCAGCAAATCTCTAGCGGGAGAAGAGACCCAGTACTTC,CASKSLAGEETQYF
NA,TRBV29-1,NA,TRBJ1-3,TGCAGCGTCCGTGAGGTCTCTGGAAACACCATATATTTT,CSVREVSGNTIYF
NA,TRBV5-1,many,TRBJ1-1,TGCGCCAGCAGCCCAACACAGGGAGGAGCTTTCTTT,CASSPTQGGAFF
NA,TRBV29-1,few,TRBJ2-1,TGCAGCGCGAGGACTCCAGAACCCTACAATGAGCAGCTCTTC,CSARTPEPYNEQLF
TRBD1,TRBV5-1,NA,TRBJ2-1,TGTGCCAGCAGCTTAAGCGCCGGGGACAGGGTATTGAATGAGCAGTTCTTC,CASSLSAGDRVLNEQFF
TRBD2,TRBV7-2,NA,TRBJ2-1,TGTGTCAGCAGCTGGTTAGCGGGATCCTACAATGAGCAGTTCTTC,CVSSWLAGSYNEQFF
NA,TRBV6-5,many,TRBJ1-6,TGTGCCAGCAGTTACGGGGGGGGGTCCGGGAATTCACCCCTCCACTTT,CASSYGGGSGNSPLHF
NA,TRBV4-3,few,TRBJ1-6,TGCGCCAGCAGCCTTCGGGGTGATTCACCCCTCCACTTT,CASSLRGDSPLHF
NA,TRBV20-1,NA,TRBJ2-7,TGCAGTGCTAGAGGGGAGGCCTACGAGCAGTACTTC,CSARGEAYEQYF